The rows below give T cell receptor beta chains drawn from one sample of a study of blood T cell repertoires in COVID-19. Sequencing used immunoSEQ multiplex PCR; TCRdb keeps in-frame clones, though not all of them. The sample consists of approximately 150,000 clones, about nine tenths of them appearing once. What was sequenced was peripheral blood. These receptors originate from a human donor in a cohort sampled during active COVID-19. Both conserved end residues are part of each CDR3. Each record gives: CDR3 length, J gene, clone size, V gene, D gene, CDR3 DNA, CDR3 protein. The D gene is left open where the match is weak. Size values are once, few and many counts, or a class for expanded clones, and some rows have none.

>14|TRBJ2-7|-|TRBV30|TRBD1
TGTGCCTGGAGTTGGACAGGGGCTTCGTCCGAGCAGTACTTC
CAWSWTGASSEQYF
>18|TRBJ2-6|-|TRBV15|TRBD1
TGTGCCACCAGCAACTTAGGACAGGGGAAATCTGGGGCCAACGTCCTGACTTTC
CATSNLGQGKSGANVLTF
>14|TRBJ2-7|-|TRBV18|TRBD1
TGTGCCAGCTCACCAACTGGGACAGCCTACGAGCAGTACTTC
CASSPTGTAYEQYF
>15|TRBJ1-1|few|TRBV6-1|-
TGTGCCAGCAGTGAAGATGGCACCCTGAACACTGAAGCTTTCTTT
CASSEDGTLNTEAFF
>15|TRBJ1-1|-|TRBV29-1|TRBD1
TGCAGCGTTGAAACGCAGGGGGCGAGGTACACTGAAGCTTTCTTT
CSVETQGARYTEAFF
>16|TRBJ1-4|-|TRBV7-2|-
TGTGCCAGCAGCTTAGCGCTTGCGGGGGGAGGGGAAAAACTGTTTTTT
CASSLALAGGGEKLFF
>16|TRBJ2-7|-|TRBV7-2|TRBD2
TGTGCCAGCAGCTCTAGCGGGGGGCGTGCCATCTACGAGCAGTACTTC
CASSSSGGRAIYEQYF
>14|TRBJ1-1|-|TRBV4-1|-
TGCGCCAGCAGCCAAGATTTGGGGGGATCTGAAGCTTTCTTT
CASSQDLGGSEAFF
>12|TRBJ1-4|-|TRBV19|-
TGTGCCTGTGGGCAGGTTAATGAAAAACTGTTTTTT
CACGQVNEKLFF
>15|TRBJ2-7|-|TRBV6-5|-
TGTGCCAGCAGTTACGTCCCAGGGTACTCCTACGAGCAGTACTTC
CASSYVPGYSYEQYF
>15|TRBJ1-4|-|TRBV19|-
TGTGCCAGTAGCCGGACGGCGGGGGCTAATGAAAAACTGTTTTTT
CASSRTAGANEKLFF
>16|TRBJ1-6|-|TRBV15|-
TGTGCCACCAGCAGACCCCAGGGGATGTATAATTCACCCCTCCACTTT
CATSRPQGMYNSPLHF
>18|TRBJ2-1|-|TRBV28|TRBD2
TGTGCCAGCAGTCCGGGACTAGCGGGGGGGCTCTCCTACAATGAGCAGTTCTTC
CASSPGLAGGLSYNEQFF
>14|TRBJ1-1|once|TRBV2|-
TGTGCCACTCCGAGGGGGAGCTTGAACACTGAAGCTTTCTTT
CATPRGSLNTEAFF
>16|TRBJ1-1|-|TRBV6-5|TRBD1
TGTGCCAGCAGTTACGAGAACAGGGGCGGCAACACTGAAGCTTTCTTT
CASSYENRGGNTEAFF
>13|TRBJ2-1|-|TRBV3-1/TRBV3-2|TRBD2
TGTGCCAGCAGCCGTGGACTAGCTCATCCGGGATTCTTC
CASSRGLAHPGFF
>13|TRBJ1-6|-|TRBV30|TRBD1
TGTGCCTGGAGAGGGACAGGGCCGCTACCCCTCCACTTT
CAWRGTGPLPLHF
>12|TRBJ2-7|-|TRBV25-1|-
TGTGCCAGCAGTAGCGACTCCTACGAGCAGTACTTC
CASSSDSYEQYF
>16|TRBJ2-1|-|TRBV7-8|TRBD2
TGTGCCAGCAGCGAGCCCCCTAGCGGCTCCTACAATGAGCAGTTCTTC
CASSEPPSGSYNEQFF
>16|TRBJ1-5|once|TRBV19|-
TGTGCCAGTAGTATGGGGTGGAGGTTGGGCAATCAGCCCCAGCATTTT
CASSMGWRLGNQPQHF
>12|TRBJ2-7|-|TRBV5-1|TRBD1
TGCGCCAGCAGCCAGGGGGTGAGTGAGCAGTACTTC
CASSQGVSEQYF
>16|TRBJ2-7|-|TRBV7-9|-
TGTGCCAGCAGCTTAGCCGGGGACAACGCTGACTACGAGCAGTACTTC
CASSLAGDNADYEQYF
>16|TRBJ1-6|-|TRBV25-1|-
TGTGCCAGCAGTGAAGGGAGGTCCAACTATAATTCACCCCTCCACTTT
CASSEGRSNYNSPLHF
>14|TRBJ1-1|-|TRBV5-1|TRBD1
TGCGCCAGCAGCTCACAGGGGGCGAACACTGAAGCTTTCTTT
CASSSQGANTEAFF
>18|TRBJ1-5|-|TRBV30|-
TGTGCCTGGAGTGGTTACAGGTACTCGGGTCTCTCTAATCAGCCCCAGCATTTT
CAWSGYRYSGLSNQPQHF
>15|TRBJ2-5|-|TRBV19|TRBD2
TGTGCCAGTACCCCTCGGGGGGGTCTCCAAGAGACCCAGTACTTC
CASTPRGGLQETQYF
>14|TRBJ2-5|-|TRBV14|TRBD2
TGTGCCAGCAGTATGACTAGCGGGTTGGAGACCCAGTACTTC
CASSMTSGLETQYF
>15|TRBJ2-5|-|TRBV9|-
TGTGCCAGCAGCCCCCGCCAGGGGAATACAGAGACCCAGTACTTC
CASSPRQGNTETQYF
>15|TRBJ2-7|-|TRBV30|TRBD1
TGTGCCTGGCAACGCAGGGGGCGGCTCGGCTACGAGCAGTACTTC
CAWQRRGRLGYEQYF
>15|TRBJ2-5|once|TRBV18|TRBD2
TGTGCCAGCTCACCAATACCTAGCGGGGAGGAGACCCAGTACTTC
CASSPIPSGEETQYF
>16|TRBJ1-5|-|TRBV4-3|-
TGCGCCAGCAGCCAAAACAGGGTTAGAGGCAATCAGCCCCAGCATTTT
CASSQNRVRGNQPQHF
>14|TRBJ2-7|-|TRBV2|-
TGTGCCAGCAGGGGCAGGCGGGGTCCGTACGAGCAGTACTTC
CASRGRRGPYEQYF
>16|TRBJ2-3|-|TRBV18|-
TGTGCCAGCTCACCAATCGAACGAGATAGCACAGATACGCAGTATTTT
CASSPIERDSTDTQYF
>15|TRBJ2-7|-|TRBV9|-
TGTGCCAGCAGCGTAGGATCGACTGCAGTCTACGAGCAGTACTTC
CASSVGSTAVYEQYF
>14|TRBJ1-6|few|TRBV11-1|-
TGTGCCAGCAGCTTACTCCGTGGGGGGACACCCCTCCACTTT
CASSLLRGGTPLHF
>16|TRBJ2-2|-|TRBV7-9|-
TGTGCCAGCAGGCCGGACAGCGCCACGAACACCGGGGAGCTGTTTTTT
CASRPDSATNTGELFF
>17|TRBJ2-2|-|TRBV13|-
TGTGCCAGCAGCCCGAGGCCCGGGACAAATAACACCGGGGAGCTGTTTTTT
CASSPRPGTNNTGELFF
>14|TRBJ1-1|once|TRBV9|TRBD1
TGTGCCAGCAGCGGACCCACAGGGGGCTCTGAAGCTTTCTTT
CASSGPTGGSEAFF
>15|TRBJ2-1|-|TRBV5-1|TRBD2
TGCGCCAGCAGCTCTGCGGGGGGCACCTACAATGAGCAGTTCTTC
CASSSAGGTYNEQFF
>15|TRBJ2-7|-|TRBV6-5|-
TGTGCCAGCAGTTACTCCGAGACAGGACGCTACGAGCAGTACTTC
CASSYSETGRYEQYF
>15|TRBJ2-7|-|TRBV11-1|TRBD1
TGTGCCAGCAGCAGTGACAGGGGCGTTACCTACGAGCAGTACTTC
CASSSDRGVTYEQYF